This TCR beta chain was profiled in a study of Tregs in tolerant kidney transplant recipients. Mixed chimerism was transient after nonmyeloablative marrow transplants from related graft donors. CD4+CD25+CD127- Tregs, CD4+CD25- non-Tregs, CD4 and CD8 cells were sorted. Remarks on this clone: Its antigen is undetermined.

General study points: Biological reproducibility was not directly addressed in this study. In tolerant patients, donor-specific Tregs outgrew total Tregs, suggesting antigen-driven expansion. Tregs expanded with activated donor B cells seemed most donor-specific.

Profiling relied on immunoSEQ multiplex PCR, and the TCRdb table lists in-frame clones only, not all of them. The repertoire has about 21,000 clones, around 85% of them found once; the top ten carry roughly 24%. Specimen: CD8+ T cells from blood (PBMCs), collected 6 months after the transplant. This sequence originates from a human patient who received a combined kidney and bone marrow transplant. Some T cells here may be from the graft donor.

The CDR3 DNA follows: TGTGCCAGCATCAAACCGGGACAGGGAGGGTTGTCGAACACCGGGGAGCTGTTTTTT. Protein product: CASIKPGQGGLSNTGELFF. The chain combines TRBV6-9 with TRBJ2-2; 9 nucleotides match TRBD1. Germline V gene data show CDR1 as MNHGY and CDR2 as SVAAGI. The CDR3 length is 19 residues. The V segment lost 7 bases and the J segment 0 bases; nucleotides outside the gene matches: 15.